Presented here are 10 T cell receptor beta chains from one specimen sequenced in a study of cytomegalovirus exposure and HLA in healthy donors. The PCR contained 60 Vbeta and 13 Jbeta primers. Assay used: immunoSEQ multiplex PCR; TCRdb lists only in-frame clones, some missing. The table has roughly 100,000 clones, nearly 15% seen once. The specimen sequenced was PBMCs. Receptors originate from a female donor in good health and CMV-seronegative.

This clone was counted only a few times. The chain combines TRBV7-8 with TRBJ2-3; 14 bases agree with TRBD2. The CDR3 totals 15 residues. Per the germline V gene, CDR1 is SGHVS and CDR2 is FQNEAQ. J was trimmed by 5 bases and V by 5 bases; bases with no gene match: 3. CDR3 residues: CASSPTSGRGDTQYF. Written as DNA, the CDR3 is TGTGCCAGCAGCCCGACTAGCGGGAGGGGAGATACGCAGTATTTT. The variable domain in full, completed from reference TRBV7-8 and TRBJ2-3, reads GAGVSQSPRYKVAKRGQDVALRCDPISGHVSLFWYQQALGQGPEFLTYFQNEAQLDKSGLPSDRFFAERPEGSVSTLKIQRTQQEDSAVYLCASSPTSGRGDTQYFGPGTRLTVL.

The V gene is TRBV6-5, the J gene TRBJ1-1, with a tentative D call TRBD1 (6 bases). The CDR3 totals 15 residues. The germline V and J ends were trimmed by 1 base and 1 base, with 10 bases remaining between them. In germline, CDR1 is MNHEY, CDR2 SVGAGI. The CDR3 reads CASSYYGGTNTEAFF. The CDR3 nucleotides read TGTGCCAGCAGTTACTATGGGGGCACGAACACTGAAGCTTTCTTT.

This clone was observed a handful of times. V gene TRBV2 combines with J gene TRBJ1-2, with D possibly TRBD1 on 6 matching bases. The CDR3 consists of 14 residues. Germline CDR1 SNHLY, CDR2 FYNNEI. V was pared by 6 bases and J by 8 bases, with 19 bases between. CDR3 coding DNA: TGTGCCAGCAGGCAGCCTTCAGGGGTGAGCGGCTACACCTTC. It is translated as CASRQPSGVSGYTF.

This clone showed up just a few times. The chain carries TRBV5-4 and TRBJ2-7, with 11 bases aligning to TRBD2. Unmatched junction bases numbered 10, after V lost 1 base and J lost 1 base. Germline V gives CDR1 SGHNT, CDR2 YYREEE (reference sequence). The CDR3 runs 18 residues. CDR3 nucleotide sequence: TGTGCCAGCAGCTTGCAGGAGACTAGCGGGATCAAATCCTACGAGCAGTACTTC. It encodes CASSLQETSGIKSYEQYF.

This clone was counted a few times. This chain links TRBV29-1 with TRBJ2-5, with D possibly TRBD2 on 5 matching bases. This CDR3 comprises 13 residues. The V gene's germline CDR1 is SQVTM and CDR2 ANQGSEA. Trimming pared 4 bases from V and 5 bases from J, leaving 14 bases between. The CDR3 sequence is CSVAPASRETQYF. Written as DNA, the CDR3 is TGCAGCGTTGCTCCTGCTAGCCGGGAGACCCAGTACTTC.

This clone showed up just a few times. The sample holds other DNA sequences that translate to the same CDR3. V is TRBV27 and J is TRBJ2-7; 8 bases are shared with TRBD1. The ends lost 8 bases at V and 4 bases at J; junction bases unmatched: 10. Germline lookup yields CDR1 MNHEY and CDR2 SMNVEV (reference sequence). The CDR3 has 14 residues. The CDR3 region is CASGRAGGTYEQYF. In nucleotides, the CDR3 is TGTGCCAGCGGAAGGGCAGGGGGCACGTACGAGCAGTACTTC.

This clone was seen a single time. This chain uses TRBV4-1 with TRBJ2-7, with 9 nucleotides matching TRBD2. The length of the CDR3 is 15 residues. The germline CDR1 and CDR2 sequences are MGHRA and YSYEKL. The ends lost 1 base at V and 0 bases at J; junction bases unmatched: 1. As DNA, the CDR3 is TGCGCCAGCAGCCAAGTGACTAGCGGCTCCTACGAGCAGTACTTC. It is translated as CASSQVTSGSYEQYF.

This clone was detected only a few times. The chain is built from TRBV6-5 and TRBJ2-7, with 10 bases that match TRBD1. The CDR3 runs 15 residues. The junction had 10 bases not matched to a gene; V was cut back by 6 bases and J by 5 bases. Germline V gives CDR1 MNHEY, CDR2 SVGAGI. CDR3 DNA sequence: TGTGCCAGCAGCCCGGGGACAGGGGAAATCGACGAGCAGTACTTC. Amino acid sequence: CASSPGTGEIDEQYF.

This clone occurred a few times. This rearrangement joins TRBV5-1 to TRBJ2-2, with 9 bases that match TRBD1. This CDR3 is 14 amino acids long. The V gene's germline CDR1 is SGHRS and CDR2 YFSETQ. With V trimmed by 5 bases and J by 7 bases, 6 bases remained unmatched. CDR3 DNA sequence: TGCGCCAGCAGTAAGGGACAGGGCTTCGGGGAGCTGTTTTTT. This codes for CASSKGQGFGELFF.

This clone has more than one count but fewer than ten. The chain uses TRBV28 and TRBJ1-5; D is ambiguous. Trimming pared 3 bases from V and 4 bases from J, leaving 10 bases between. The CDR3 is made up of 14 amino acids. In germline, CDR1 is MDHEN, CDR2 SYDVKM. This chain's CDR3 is CASSFPDINQPQHF. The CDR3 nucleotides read TGTGCCAGCAGTTTCCCCGACATAAATCAGCCCCAGCATTTT.